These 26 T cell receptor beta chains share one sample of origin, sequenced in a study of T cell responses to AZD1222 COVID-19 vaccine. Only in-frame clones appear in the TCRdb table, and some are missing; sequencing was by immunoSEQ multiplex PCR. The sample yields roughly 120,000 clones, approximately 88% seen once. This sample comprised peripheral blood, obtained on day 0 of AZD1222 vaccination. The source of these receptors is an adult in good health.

CDR3: CASSIRLVLYNEQFF. The CDR3 bases are TGTGCCAGTAGTATCCGGCTAGTGCTCTACAATGAGCAGTTCTTC. The chain carries TRBV19 and TRBJ2-1; D is ambiguous. The V and J ends lost 3 bases and 3 bases respectively, with 12 bases between them. Germline V gene sequence: CDR1 LNHDA, CDR2 SQIVND (reference sequence). The CDR3 runs to 15 residues.

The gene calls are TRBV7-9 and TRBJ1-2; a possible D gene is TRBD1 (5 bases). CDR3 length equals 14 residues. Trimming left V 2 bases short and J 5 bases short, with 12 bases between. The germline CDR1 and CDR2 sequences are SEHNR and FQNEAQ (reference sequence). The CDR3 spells CASSLNTGPYGYTF. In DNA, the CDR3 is TGTGCCAGCAGCTTAAACACAGGTCCTTATGGCTACACCTTC.

CDR3 coding DNA: TGTGCCAGCAGCTCGCCTCGGACAGGGAACTACGAGCAGTACTTC. This encodes CASSSPRTGNYEQYF. V usage is TRBV11-2 and J usage is TRBJ2-7; 8 positions match TRBD1. This CDR3 contains 15 residues. V gave up 4 bases and J gave up 3 bases; unmatched junction bases: 8. The germline gives CDR1 SGHAT, CDR2 FQNNGV.

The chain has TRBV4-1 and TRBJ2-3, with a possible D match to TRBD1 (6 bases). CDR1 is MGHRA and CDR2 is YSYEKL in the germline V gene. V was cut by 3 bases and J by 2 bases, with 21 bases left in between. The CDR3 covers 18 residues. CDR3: CASSQEGGPAGLTDTQYF. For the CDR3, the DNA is TGCGCCAGCAGCCAGGAAGGGGGACCCGCTGGACTCACAGATACGCAGTATTTT.

The CDR3 region has the DNA TGTGCCAGCAGCTTTGCCCAGTCGAGTGCAACTAATGAAAAACTGTTTTTT. Protein product: CASSFAQSSATNEKLFF. V is TRBV5-4 and J is TRBJ1-4; D call uncertain. CDR3 length equals 17 residues. V was pared by 2 bases and J by 0 bases, with 14 bases between. The germline gives CDR1 SGHNT, CDR2 YYREEE (reference sequence).

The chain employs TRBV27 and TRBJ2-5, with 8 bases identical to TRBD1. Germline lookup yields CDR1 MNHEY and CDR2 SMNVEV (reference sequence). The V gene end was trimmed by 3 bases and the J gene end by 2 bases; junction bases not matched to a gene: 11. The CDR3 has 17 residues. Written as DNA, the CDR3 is TGTGCCAGCAGTTTGGGTACCCCCGGGACAGGTCAAGAGACCCAGTACTTC. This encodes CASSLGTPGTGQETQYF.

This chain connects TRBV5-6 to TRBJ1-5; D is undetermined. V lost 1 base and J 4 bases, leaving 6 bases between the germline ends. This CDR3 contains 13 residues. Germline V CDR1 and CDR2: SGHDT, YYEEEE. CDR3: CASSLTGNQPQHF. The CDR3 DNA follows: TGTGCCAGCAGCTTGACGGGAAATCAGCCCCAGCATTTT.

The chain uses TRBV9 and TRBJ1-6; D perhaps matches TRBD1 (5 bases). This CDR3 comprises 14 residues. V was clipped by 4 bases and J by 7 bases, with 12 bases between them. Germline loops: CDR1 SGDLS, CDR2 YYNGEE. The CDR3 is CASSKRTLNSPLHF. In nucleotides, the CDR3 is TGTGCCAGCAGCAAGCGGACACTCAATTCACCCCTCCACTTT.

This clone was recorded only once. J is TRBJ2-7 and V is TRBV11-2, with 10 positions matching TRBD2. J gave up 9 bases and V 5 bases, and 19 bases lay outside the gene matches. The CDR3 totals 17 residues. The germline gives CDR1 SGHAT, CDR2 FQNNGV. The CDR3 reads CASSLGGLAGDVRGQYF. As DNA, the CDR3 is TGTGCCAGCAGCCTAGGGGGGCTAGCGGGAGATGTGAGAGGGCAGTACTTC.

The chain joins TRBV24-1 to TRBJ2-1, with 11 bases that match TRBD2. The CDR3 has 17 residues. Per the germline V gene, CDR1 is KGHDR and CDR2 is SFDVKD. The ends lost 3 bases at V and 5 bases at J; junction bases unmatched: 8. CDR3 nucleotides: TGTGCCACCAGTGATGATCAGGGACTAGCGGATCACAATGAGCAGTTCTTC. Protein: CATSDDQGLADHNEQFF.

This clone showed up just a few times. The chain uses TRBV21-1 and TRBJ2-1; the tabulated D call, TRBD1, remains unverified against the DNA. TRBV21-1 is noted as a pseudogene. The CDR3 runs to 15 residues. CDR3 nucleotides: TGTGCCAGCAGCTCGTCGGCAGGGGACTACAATGAGCAGTTCTTC. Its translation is CASSSSAGDYNEQFF.

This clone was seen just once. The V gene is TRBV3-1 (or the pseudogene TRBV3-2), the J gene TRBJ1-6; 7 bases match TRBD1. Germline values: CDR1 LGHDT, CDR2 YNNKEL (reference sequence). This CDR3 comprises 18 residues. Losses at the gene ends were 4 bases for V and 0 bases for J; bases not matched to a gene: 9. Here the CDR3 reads CASSRTLTGSSYNSPLHF. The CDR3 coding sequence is TGTGCCAGCAGCCGAACCTTGACAGGGAGCTCCTATAATTCACCCCTCCACTTT.

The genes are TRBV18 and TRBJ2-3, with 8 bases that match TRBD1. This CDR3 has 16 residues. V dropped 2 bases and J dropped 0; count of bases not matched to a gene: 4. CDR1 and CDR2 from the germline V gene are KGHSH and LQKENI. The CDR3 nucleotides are TGTGCCAGCTCACCATCGACAGGGGTGAGCACAGATACGCAGTATTTT. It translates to CASSPSTGVSTDTQYF. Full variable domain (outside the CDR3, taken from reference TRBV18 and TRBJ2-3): NAGVMQNPRHLVRRRGQEARLRCSPMKGHSHVYWYRQLPEEGLKFMVYLQKENIIDESGMPKERFSAEFPKEGPSILRIQQVVRGDSAAYFCASSPSTGVSTDTQYFGPGTRLTVL.

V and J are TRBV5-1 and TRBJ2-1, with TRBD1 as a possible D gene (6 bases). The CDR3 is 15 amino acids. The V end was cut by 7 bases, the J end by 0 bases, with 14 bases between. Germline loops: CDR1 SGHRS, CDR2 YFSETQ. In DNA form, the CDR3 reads TGCGCCAGCGGACCCACAGGGAGCTCCTACAATGAGCAGTTCTTC. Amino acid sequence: CASGPTGSSYNEQFF. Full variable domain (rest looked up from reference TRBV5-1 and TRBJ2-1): KAGVTQTPRYLIKTRGQQVTLSCSPISGHRSVSWYQQTPGQGLQFLFEYFSETQRNKGNFPGRFSGRQFSNSRSEMNVSTLELGDSALYLCASGPTGSSYNEQFFGPGTRLTVL.

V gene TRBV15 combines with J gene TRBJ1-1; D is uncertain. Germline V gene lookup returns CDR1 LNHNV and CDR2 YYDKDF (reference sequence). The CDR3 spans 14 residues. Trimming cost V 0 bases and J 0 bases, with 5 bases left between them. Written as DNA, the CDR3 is TGTGCCACCAGCAGAGATCTGGTGAACACTGAAGCTTTCTTT. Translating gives CATSRDLVNTEAFF. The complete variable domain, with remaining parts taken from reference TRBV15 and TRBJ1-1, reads DAMVIQNPRYQVTQFGKPVTLSCSQTLNHNVMYWYQQKSSQAPKLLFHYYDKDFNNEADTPDNFQSRRPNTSFCFLDIRSPGLGDTAMYLCATSRDLVNTEAFFGQGTRLTVV.

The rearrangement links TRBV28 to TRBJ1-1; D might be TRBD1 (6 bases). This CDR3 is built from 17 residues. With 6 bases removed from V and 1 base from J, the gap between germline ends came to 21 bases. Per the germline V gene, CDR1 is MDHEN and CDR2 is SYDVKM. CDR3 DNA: TGTGCCAGCAGCCCCCCGACAGGCGGGGCAACGAACACTGAAGCTTTCTTT. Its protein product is CASSPPTGGATNTEAFF.

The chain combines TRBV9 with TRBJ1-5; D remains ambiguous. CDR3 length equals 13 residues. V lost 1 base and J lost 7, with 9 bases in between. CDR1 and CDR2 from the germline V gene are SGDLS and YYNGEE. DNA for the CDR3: TGTGCCAGCAGCGTAAGGGAGGAGCAGCCCCAGCATTTT. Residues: CASSVREEQPQHF. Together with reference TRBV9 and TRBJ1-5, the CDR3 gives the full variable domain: DSGVTQTPKHLITATGQRVTLRCSPRSGDLSVYWYQQSLDQGLQFLIQYYNGEERAKGNILERFSAQQFPDLHSELNLSSLELGDSALYFCASSVREEQPQHFGDGTRLSIL.

The CDR3 DNA sequence: TGTGCCAGCAGTTTATTTGCCCGACAGGCCCAGACCCAGTACTTC. This codes for CASSLFARQAQTQYF. The chain uses TRBV27 and TRBJ2-5; D possibly corresponds to TRBD1 (6 bases). The ends were cut back, 1 base at V and 6 bases at J, with 15 bases in the middle. Per the germline V gene, CDR1 is MNHEY and CDR2 is SMNVEV (reference sequence). The CDR3 is 15 amino acids.

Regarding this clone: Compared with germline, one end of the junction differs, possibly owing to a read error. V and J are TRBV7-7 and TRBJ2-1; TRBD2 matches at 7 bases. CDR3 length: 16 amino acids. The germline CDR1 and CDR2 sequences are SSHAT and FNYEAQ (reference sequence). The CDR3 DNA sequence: TGTGCTAGCAGCTCTCCCGGGGTTCTGGGAGGGTATGAGCAGTTCTTC. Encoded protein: CASSSPGVLGGYEQFF. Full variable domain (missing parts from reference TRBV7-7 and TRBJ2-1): GAGVSQSPRYKVTKRGQDVTLRCDPISSHATLYWYQQALGQGPEFLTYFNYEAQPDKSGLPSDRFSAERPEGSISTLTIQRTEQRDSAMYRCASSSPGVLGGYEQFFGPGTRLTVL.

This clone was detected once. As DNA, the CDR3 is TGTGCCAGCAGCGTCGGACAGGGGGGCAATCAGCCCCAGCATTTT. It translates to CASSVGQGGNQPQHF. The rearrangement joins TRBV9 to TRBJ1-5, with 10 nucleotides matching TRBD1. Germline V gene lookup returns CDR1 SGDLS and CDR2 YYNGEE. J was trimmed by 2 bases and V by 2 bases; bases with no gene match: 1. The CDR3 extends over 15 amino acids.

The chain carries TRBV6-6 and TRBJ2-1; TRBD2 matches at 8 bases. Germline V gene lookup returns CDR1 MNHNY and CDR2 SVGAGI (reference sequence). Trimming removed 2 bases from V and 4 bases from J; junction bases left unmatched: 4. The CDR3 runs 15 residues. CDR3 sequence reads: CASSYLSGAYNEQFF. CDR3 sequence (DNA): TGTGCCAGCAGTTACCTTAGCGGGGCGTACAATGAGCAGTTCTTC.

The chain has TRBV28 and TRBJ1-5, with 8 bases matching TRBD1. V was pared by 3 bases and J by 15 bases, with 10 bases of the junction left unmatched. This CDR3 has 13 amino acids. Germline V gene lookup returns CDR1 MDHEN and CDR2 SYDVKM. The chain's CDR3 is CASSFGRQGIGHF. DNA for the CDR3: TGTGCCAGCAGTTTTGGTCGACAGGGGATAGGGCATTTT.

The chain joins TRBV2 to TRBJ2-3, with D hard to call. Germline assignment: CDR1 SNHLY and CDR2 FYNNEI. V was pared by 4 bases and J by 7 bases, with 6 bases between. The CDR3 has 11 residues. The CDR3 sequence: CASSGINTQYF. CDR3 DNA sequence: TGTGCCAGCAGTGGTATCAATACGCAGTATTTT.

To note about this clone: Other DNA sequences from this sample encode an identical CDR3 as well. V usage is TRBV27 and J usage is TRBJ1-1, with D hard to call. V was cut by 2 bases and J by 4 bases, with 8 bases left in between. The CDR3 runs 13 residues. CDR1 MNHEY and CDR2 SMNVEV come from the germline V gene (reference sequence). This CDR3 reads CASSLRVGTEAFF. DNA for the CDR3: TGTGCCAGCAGTTTAAGAGTCGGCACTGAAGCTTTCTTT.

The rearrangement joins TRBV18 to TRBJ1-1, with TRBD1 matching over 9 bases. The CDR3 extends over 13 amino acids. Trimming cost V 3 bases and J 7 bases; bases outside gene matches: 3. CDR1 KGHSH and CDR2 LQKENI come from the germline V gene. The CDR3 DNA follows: TGTGCCAGCTCACCGGGGACAGGGAATGAAGCTTTCTTT. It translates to CASSPGTGNEAFF.

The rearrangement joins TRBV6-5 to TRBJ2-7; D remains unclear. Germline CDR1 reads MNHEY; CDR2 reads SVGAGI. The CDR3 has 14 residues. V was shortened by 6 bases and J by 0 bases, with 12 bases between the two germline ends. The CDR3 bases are TGTGCCAGCAGGAAGGACGGTACCTCCTACGAGCAGTACTTC. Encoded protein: CASRKDGTSYEQYF.